Given below is one TCR beta chain in context. Its antigen is currently not known. No base-level quality is on record; no much larger clone is a single base apart. The time point label on this specimen signifies: baseline before first vaccination. The vaccinee samples were drawn from two UK trials, COV001 and COV002, one of which was a single-blind randomized controlled phase 2/3 trial testing AZD1222 (ChAdOx1 nCoV-19) in healthy adults. Trial participant PBMC samples were collected at day 0 and day 28 after the second dose for TCRbeta chain sequencing. Trimming costs V 0 bases and J 3 bases, and their ends lie 12 bases apart. Sequences MGHRA (CDR1) and YSYEKL (CDR2) are obtained from the germline V gene. The CDR3 spans 16 residues, from the cysteine through the phenylalanine. CDR3 DNA is the only sequence kept; it has 48 bases, read in frame from the first base. This sample stems from a study of T cell responses to AZD1222 COVID-19 vaccine (dated by TCRdb to the early 2020s). For context, the study as a whole: Because spike-specific TCR depth and breadth did not differ between the two schedules, AZD1222 recipients who got a second dose at roughly 4 weeks were pooled with those who got a second dose at roughly 12 weeks. A total of approximately 250 trial participants underwent TCR sequencing, of whom some 200 had received two doses of AZD1222 and some 25 had received two doses of the MenACWY control vaccine. Trial participants were enrolled by age into 18-55, 56-69 and 70-plus year subgroups, with around 150, 28 and 57 TCR-sequenced participants respectively. General findings and caveats noted by the study authors: Participants were mostly white British, with more females than males. The authors suggested clonal diversity may have been underestimated. In the small 56-69-year group, the increase in depth fell short of significance, most likely because of low power. Because no day 14 peak-response samples were available, repertoires were characterized only after the peak T cell response. After two AZD1222 doses, both the breadth and the depth of spike-specific TCRs were significantly higher than at day 0 and than in MenACWY recipients. Vaccine-associated CD4 TCRs spanned the whole spike protein, with dominant responses in regions 160-218 and 743-854. Conclusions about previously exposed vaccinees are limited, since just six AZD1222 recipients were seropositive for SARS-CoV-2 at baseline. Reportedly, almost half of the unique spike-specific TCRs recognized epitopes lying outside the regions that are mutated in the B.1.351 and B.1.1.7 variants.

The CDR3 regions of human TCRbeta chains were analyzed by immunosequencing. The source study handled its data this way. TCRs in the repertoires were compared against a reference library of SARS-CoV-2-specific TCRs that had been generated with the MIRA antigen-specificity platform. Breadth was defined as the fraction of unique TCRs that were SARS-CoV-2-associated. Depth was defined as the fraction of total T cells that were SARS-CoV-2-associated. Using the MIRA data, each spike-specific TCR was assigned both to the spike region to which the TCR was reactive and to a CD4 or CD8 class. Log10-transformed breadth and depth values were compared by one-way ANOVA with Sidak's multiple comparisons tests. The source is immuneACCESS, and TCRdb retained only in-frame sequences with V and J called. Part of the clones is not carried over; for the studies checked, unresolved V genes explain less than half of this, and the remainder is unexplained. The DNA gave D and trimming, while V, J and clone size come from that table. In this sample the table shows 150,000 to 200,000 clones, roughly 86% of which occur a single time. Of the sample, over 4.5% is held by the ten largest clones.

This material consisted of peripheral blood, taken on day 0 of AZD1222 vaccination. The V gene is TRBV4-1 and the J gene is TRBJ1-5, with the D gene too uncertain to name. The receptor was isolated from an adult in good health. The CDR3 loop reads CASSQDPGMINQPQHF. In nucleotides, the sequence is TGCGCCAGCAGCCAAGATCCCGGGATGATCAATCAGCCCCAGCATTTT.